A single T cell receptor beta chain is shown here with its context. The antigen is undetermined. This CDR3 comprises 14 residues. The V and J ends lost 11 bases and 0 bases respectively, with 14 bases between them. The V gene's germline CDR1 is ENHRY and CDR2 SYGVKD. The data stem from a study of cytomegalovirus exposure and HLA in healthy donors. Study context: Assignment to the Caucasian-associated ancestry cluster applied to about 80% of the 350 to 500 genotyped donors.

PCR primers comprised 60 Vbeta and 13 Jbeta primers. Measured with immunoSEQ multiplex PCR; TCRdb has only the in-frame clones, and not every one. The sample carries about 130,000 clones, roughly 71% recorded once. Overall study results and limits: Later analysis reportedly placed an Asian-associated ancestry cluster below the roughly 700-donor mean in N-insertions.

The clonotype was recovered from a woman aged 50 to 60 in good health and CMV-seropositive. Specimen: PBMCs. This rearrangement joins TRBV10-3 to TRBJ1-5; D ambiguous. The CDR3 sequence: CASNEGISNQPQHF. The CDR3 nucleotides are TGTGCCTCTAACGAGGGTATTAGCAATCAGCCCCAGCATTTT.